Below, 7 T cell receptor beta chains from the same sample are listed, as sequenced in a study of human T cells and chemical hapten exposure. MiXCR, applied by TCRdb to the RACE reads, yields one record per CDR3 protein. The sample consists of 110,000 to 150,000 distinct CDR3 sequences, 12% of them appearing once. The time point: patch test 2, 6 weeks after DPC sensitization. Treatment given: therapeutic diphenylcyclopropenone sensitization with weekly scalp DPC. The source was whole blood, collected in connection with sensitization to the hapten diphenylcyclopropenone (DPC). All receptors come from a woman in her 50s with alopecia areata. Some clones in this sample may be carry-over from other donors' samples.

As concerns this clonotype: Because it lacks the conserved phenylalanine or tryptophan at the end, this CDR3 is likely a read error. The CDR3 is CSAREGTMDEQYL. The DNA for the CDR3 is TGCAGTGCTAGAGAGGGGACTATGGACGAGCAGTACCTC. V gene TRBV20-1 combines with J gene TRBJ2-7; 7 nucleotides agree with TRBD2. Trimming at V came to 0 bases and at J to 5 bases, leaving 4 bases not matched to a gene. The CDR3 runs to 13 residues. Per germline, CDR1 DFQATT and CDR2 SNEGSKA (reference sequence).

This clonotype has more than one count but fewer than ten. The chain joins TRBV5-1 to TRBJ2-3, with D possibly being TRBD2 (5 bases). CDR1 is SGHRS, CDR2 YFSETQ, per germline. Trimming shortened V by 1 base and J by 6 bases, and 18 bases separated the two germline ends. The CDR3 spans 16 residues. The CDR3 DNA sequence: TGCGCCAGCAGCTTGACCCTAGCCCGAGGTGGGGATACGCAGTATTTT. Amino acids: CASSLTLARGGDTQYF.

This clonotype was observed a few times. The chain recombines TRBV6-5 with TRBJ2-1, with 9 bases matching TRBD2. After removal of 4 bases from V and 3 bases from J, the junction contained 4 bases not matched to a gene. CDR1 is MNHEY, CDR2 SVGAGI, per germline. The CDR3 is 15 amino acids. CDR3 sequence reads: CASSSTSGDYNEQFF. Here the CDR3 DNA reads TGTGCCAGCAGTTCGACTAGCGGCGACTACAATGAGCAGTTCTTC.

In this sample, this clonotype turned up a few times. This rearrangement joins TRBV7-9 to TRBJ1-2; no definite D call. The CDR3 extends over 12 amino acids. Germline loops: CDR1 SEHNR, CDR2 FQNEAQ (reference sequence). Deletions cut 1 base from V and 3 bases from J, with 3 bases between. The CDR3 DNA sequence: TGTGCCAGCAGCTTAGGTGACTATGGCTACACCTTC. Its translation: CASSLGDYGYTF.

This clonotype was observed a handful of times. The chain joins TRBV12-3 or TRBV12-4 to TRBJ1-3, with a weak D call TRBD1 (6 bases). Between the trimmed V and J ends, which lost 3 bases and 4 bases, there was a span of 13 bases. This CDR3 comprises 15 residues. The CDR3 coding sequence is TGTGCCAGCAGTTTTGCGGGGGCGTGGGGAAACACCATATATTTT. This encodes CASSFAGAWGNTIYF.

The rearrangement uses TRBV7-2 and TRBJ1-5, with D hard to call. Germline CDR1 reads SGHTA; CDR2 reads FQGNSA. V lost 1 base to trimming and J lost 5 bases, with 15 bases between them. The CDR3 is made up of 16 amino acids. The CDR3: CASSLGNGLNDQPQHF. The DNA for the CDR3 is TGTGCCAGCAGCTTAGGTAATGGATTGAACGATCAGCCCCAGCATTTT. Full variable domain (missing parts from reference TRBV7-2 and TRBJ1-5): GAGVSQSPSNKVTEKGKDVELRCDPISGHTALYWYRQSLGQGLEFLIYFQGNSAPDKSGLPSDRFSAERTGGSVSTLTIQRTQQEDSAVYLCASSLGNGLNDQPQHFGDGTRLSIL.

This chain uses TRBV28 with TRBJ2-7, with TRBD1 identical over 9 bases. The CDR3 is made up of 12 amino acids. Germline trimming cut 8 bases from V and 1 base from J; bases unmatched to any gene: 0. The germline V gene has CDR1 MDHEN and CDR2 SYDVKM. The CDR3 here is CASGQGSYEQYF. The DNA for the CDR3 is TGTGCCAGCGGACAGGGGTCCTACGAGCAGTACTTC. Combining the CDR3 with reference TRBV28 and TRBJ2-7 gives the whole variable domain DVKVTQSSRYLVKRTGEKVFLECVQDMDHENMFWYRQDPGLGLRLIYFSYDVKMKEKGDIPEGYSVSREKKERFSLILESASTNQTSMYLCASGQGSYEQYFGPGTRLTVT.